The T cell receptor (beta chain) under discussion was sequenced for a study of cytomegalovirus exposure and HLA in healthy donors. The wider study: Across roughly 400 genotyped donors, just over 80% landed in the Caucasian-associated ancestry cluster. General study findings and limits: Sequences of the TCR beta chain were said to predict the HLA-A and HLA-B alleles of most subjects accurately. Among the CMV-associated chains, three were confirmed in vitro as specific for CMV antigens. Earlier analysis yielded a pattern in which most TCR beta V segments were productive about 90% or about 30% of the time.

PCR used 60 Vbeta primers and 13 Jbeta primers. Method: immunoSEQ multiplex PCR; TCRdb's copy keeps in-frame clones and lacks some. The sample includes 140,000 to 150,000 clones, nearly 80% of them seen just once. Concerning this clone: What it binds is unknown.

The V and J ends lost 4 bases and 5 bases, in that order; junction bases with no gene match: 2. The length of the CDR3 is 13 residues. CDR1 is SNHLY, CDR2 FYNNEI, per germline. J is TRBJ1-2 and V is TRBV2, with 9 nucleotides matching TRBD1. The sequenced material came from PBMCs. This receptor was obtained from a man between 35 and 55 years old in good health and CMV-seropositive. CDR3 sequence (DNA): TGTGCCAGCAGTGTGGGACAGGGATATGGCTACACCTTC. The encoded protein is CASSVGQGYGYTF.